This T cell receptor (beta chain) was profiled in a study of T cell changes during pregnancy in multiple sclerosis. Measured with immunoSEQ multiplex PCR; TCRdb has only the in-frame clones, and not every one. The sample lists more than 50,000 clones; about 88% were seen once. V shed 5 bases and J shed 8 bases, with 18 bases lying between them. The CDR3 runs 15 residues. Germline assignment: CDR1 MNHEY and CDR2 SMNVEV (reference sequence). The receptor's source is a female donor with multiple sclerosis, enrolled in a pregnancy study. Source: peripheral blood, taken in the first trimester of pregnancy. The gene calls are TRBV27 and TRBJ2-2; no firm D call. The CDR3 here is CASSPLSYTSGELFF. CDR3 nucleotide sequence: TGTGCCAGCAGTCCCTTGAGCTATACTTCTGGGGAGCTGTTTTTT.